Sequencing of this T cell receptor beta chain was carried out in a study of vaccination and CD4 T cells after COVID-19. Whole-study results and caveats: It was found that, in convalescent patients, 304 of 307 vaccine-specific clones were spike mono-reactive. Looking at convalescent patients, a median about 90% of reactive clones were present only post-vaccination.

Worth noting for this clonotype: Antigen unknown.

Treatment denoted: approximately 9-day PBMC culture with coronavirus spike peptide pools or control peptides (ViraFEST assay). Sequencing of the DNA from cultured CD4+ T cells was carried out with the Oncomine TCR Beta short-read assay. TCRdb fed the PCR reads into MiXCR, producing one record per CDR3 protein. The table lists roughly 20,000 distinct CDR3 sequences, around 45% of them singletons. The clonotype was recovered from a human donor who had recovered from COVID-19. This specimen was CD4+ T cells from blood, cultured in vitro, taken after SARS-CoV-2 vaccination.

The CDR3 coding sequence is TGTGCCAGCTCACCACCGGTATCAGATACGCAGTATTTT. Translating gives CASSPPVSDTQYF. The rearrangement uses TRBV18 and TRBJ2-3; D is uncertain. This CDR3 has 13 amino acids. V was trimmed by 0 bases and J by 4 bases, leaving 5 bases between them. Germline V gives CDR1 KGHSH, CDR2 LQKENI. Full variable domain (rest looked up from reference TRBV18 and TRBJ2-3): NAGVMQNPRHLVRRRGQEARLRCSPMKGHSHVYWYRQLPEEGLKFMVYLQKENIIDESGMPKERFSAEFPKEGPSILRIQQVVRGDSAAYFCASSPPVSDTQYFGPGTRLTVL.